One and the same sample provided the 7 T cell receptor beta chains below, sequenced in a study of cytomegalovirus exposure and HLA in healthy donors. Primers: 60 Vbeta forward and 13 Jbeta reverse. The method was immunoSEQ multiplex PCR; TCRdb's version includes in-frame clones alone and lacks a portion of them. Here the sample spans about 140,000 clones, around four fifths being singletons. Material for sequencing was PBMCs. These TCRs come from a young man in good health.

The chain employs TRBV7-8 and TRBJ2-1; 9 bases map to TRBD1. The CDR3 contains 14 residues. J gave up 5 bases and V 5 bases, and 4 bases lay outside the gene matches. Germline CDR1 reads SGHVS; CDR2 reads FQNEAQ. Here the CDR3 reads CASSKTGGNNEQFF. CDR3 nucleotides: TGTGCCAGCAGCAAGACAGGGGGAAACAATGAGCAGTTCTTC.

V usage is TRBV2 and J usage is TRBJ1-2; 7 nucleotides align to TRBD1. The CDR3 loop spans 13 amino acids. V lost 8 bases, J lost 1 base, and 4 bases stayed unmatched. The germline V gene has CDR1 SNHLY and CDR2 FYNNEI. CDR3 in amino acids: CASRQGVNYGYTF. The CDR3 DNA reads TGTGCCAGCCGACAGGGAGTTAACTATGGCTACACCTTC.

The V gene is TRBV7-9, the J gene TRBJ2-1; 7 nucleotides agree with TRBD2. V trimming: 5 bases; J trimming: 7 bases; junction bases outside the gene matches: 11. Germline V CDR1 and CDR2: SEHNR, FQNEAQ (reference sequence). The CDR3 contains 15 residues. This CDR3 reads CASSPFAASGNEQFF. DNA for the CDR3: TGTGCCAGCAGCCCATTCGCGGCTAGCGGTAATGAGCAGTTCTTC. The full variable domain, rest sourced from reference TRBV7-9 and TRBJ2-1, is DTGVSQNPRHKITKRGQNVTFRCDPISEHNRLYWYRQTLGQGPEFLTYFQNEAQLEKSRLLSDRFSAERPKGSFSTLEIQRTEQGDSAMYLCASSPFAASGNEQFFGPGTRLTVL.

This clone has only one observation. V usage is TRBV29-1 and J usage is TRBJ2-1; 8 bases are a match to TRBD1. V lost 8 bases and J lost 8; bases outside the gene matches: 5. The CDR3 is 11 residues long. Germline assignment: CDR1 SQVTM and CDR2 ANQGSEA. The CDR3 nucleotides are TGCAGCTTCTCAGGGGGCCATGAGCAGTTCTTC. It yields the protein CSFSGGHEQFF.

The chain employs TRBV5-4 and TRBJ1-2, with 8 positions matching TRBD1. Germline CDR1 SGHNT, CDR2 YYREEE (reference sequence). This CDR3 region has 13 residues. V shed 4 bases, J shed 5 bases, and the junction held 4 bases outside the gene matches. CDR3 loop: CASSDGTGYGYTF. In nucleotides, the CDR3 is TGTGCCAGCAGCGACGGGACAGGTTATGGCTACACCTTC.

V gene TRBV4-3 combines with J gene TRBJ2-7, with TRBD2 matching over 8 bases. The CDR3 runs to 16 residues. CDR1 and CDR2 from the germline V gene are LGHNA and YSLEER. The junction had 9 bases not matched to a gene; V was cut back by 0 bases and J by 5 bases. The CDR3 bases are TGCGCCAGCAGCCAAGAACGAACGGGAGGGGTCAACGAGCAGTACTTC. Translation: CASSQERTGGVNEQYF.

This chain joins TRBV10-3 and TRBJ1-5; weak D call: TRBD1 (5 bases). Trimming stripped 3 bases from V and 11 bases from J, with 11 bases between. The CDR3 loop spans 12 amino acids. CDR1 ENHRY and CDR2 SYGVKD come from the germline V gene. DNA of the CDR3: TGTGCCATCAGTGACCCCCCGGGGGCCCAGCATTTT. Protein sequence: CAISDPPGAQHF.